The clone carrying this TCR beta chain has just one count. The data originate from a study of blood T cell repertoires in COVID-19. V was clipped by 3 bases and J by 4 bases, with 9 bases between them. The CDR3 is made up of 13 amino acids. The assay was immunoSEQ multiplex PCR, and TCRdb's table has in-frame clones only and misses some. Among approximately 110,000 clones listed, more than 80% were seen once. The TCR comes from a woman older than 75 with COVID-19, enrolled during active disease. Material: peripheral blood. This chain links TRBV12-3 or TRBV12-4 with TRBJ1-1; D remains unclear. CDR3 coding DNA: TGTGCCAGCAGTTTGGCGGTTGGCACTGAAGCTTTCTTT. Amino acids: CASSLAVGTEAFF.